Included here is one T cell receptor beta chain sequence, with context. Under the authors' procedure: Estimation of nucleated cell counts relied on the amplification of reference gene primers. The repertoire was sequenced with immunoSEQ multiplex PCR; TCRdb's copy has only in-frame clones and lacks some. The V and J calls and clone size come from that table; D and trimming were worked out from the DNA. The profile shows roughly 100,000 clones, roughly 81% of them singletons. This sample was included in a study of blood T cell repertoires in COVID-19. This CDR3 contains 14 residues. Looked up from germline, CDR1 is LNHDA and CDR2 is SQIVND (reference sequence). The V segment lost 5 bases and the J segment 3 bases; nucleotides outside the gene matches: 3.

This rearrangement joins TRBV19 to TRBJ2-1; 8 positions match TRBD2. This clonotype was sampled from a woman between 65 and 79 years old with acute or convalescent COVID-19. The material sequenced was peripheral blood. The CDR3, as DNA: TGTGCCAGTAGTGGCAGCGGGAGCTACAATGAGCAGTTCTTC. This translates into CASSGSGSYNEQFF.